The 5 T cell receptor beta chains below all came from one sample that was sequenced in a study of vaccination and CD4 T cells after COVID-19. No antigen has been assigned to these receptors. Sequenced with the Oncomine TCR Beta short-read assay was DNA taken from cultured CD4+ T cells. TCRdb reanalysed the PCR reads using MiXCR and keeps one entry per CDR3 protein. The data show 11,000 to 15,000 distinct CDR3 sequences, about 54% seen once. The treatment was: roughly 10-day PBMC culture with coronavirus spike peptide pools or control peptides (ViraFEST assay). The source material was CD4+ T cells from blood, cultured in vitro. Source of these receptors: a human donor who had recovered from COVID-19.

The chain combines TRBV3-1 with TRBJ2-1; D perhaps matches TRBD2 (5 bases). The CDR3 covers 14 residues. From germline, CDR1 is LGHDT and CDR2 YNNKEL (reference sequence). The V end was cut by 1 base, the J end by 4 bases, with 8 bases between. CDR3 protein: CASSQVQRYNEQFF. The CDR3 coding sequence is TGTGCCAGCAGCCAAGTTCAGCGGTACAATGAGCAGTTCTTC.

This chain uses TRBV7-2 with TRBJ2-6; D may be TRBD1 or TRBD2 (5 bases each). The CDR3 has 18 residues. Germline V gene lookup returns CDR1 SGHTA and CDR2 FQGNSA. The V end was cut by 5 bases, the J end by 3 bases, with 20 bases between. CDR3 DNA: TGTGCCAGCAGCCCAGGGAGAGGTGCAAAGAGTGGGGCCAACGTCCTGACTTTC. Translation gives CASSPGRGAKSGANVLTF.

V usage is TRBV18 and J usage is TRBJ2-7; D perhaps matches TRBD2 (5 bases). V lost 5 bases and J lost 2, with 13 bases in between. The CDR3 loop spans 14 amino acids. The germline V gene encodes CDR1 KGHSH and CDR2 LQKENI. The DNA of the CDR3 is TGTGCCAGCTCAACTAGGACCGGTACCTACGAGCAGTACTTC. It encodes CASSTRTGTYEQYF.

The chain has TRBV7-3 and TRBJ2-1, with TRBD2 matching 11 bases. V lost 6 bases to trimming and J lost 4 bases; unmatched junction nucleotides: 5. Germline assignment: CDR1 SGHTA and CDR2 FQGTGA. The CDR3 runs 15 residues. CDR3 residues: CASSLGLAGYNEQFF. The CDR3 DNA sequence: TGTGCCAGCAGTCTCGGACTAGCGGGTTACAATGAGCAGTTCTTC.

V gene TRBV20-1 combines with J gene TRBJ1-2; 7 nucleotides match TRBD1. The germline V gene has CDR1 DFQATT and CDR2 SNEGSKA (reference sequence). The J segment lost 5 bases and the V segment lost 6 bases, leaving 12 bases of the junction unmatched. The CDR3 runs to 14 residues. The CDR3 nucleotides are TGCAGTGCCCTTCGACAGGGACTTCCTTATGGCTACACCTTC. Protein sequence: CSALRQGLPYGYTF.